This passage covers 23 T cell receptor beta chains from one sample sequenced in a study of T cell repertoires in aging, cancer and after chemotherapy. Amplification of TCR beta used genomic DNA extracted from peripheral blood. Multiplex touch-down PCR with TRB-A/B primers amplified rearranged V-D-J TRB sequences. TCRdb used MiXCR to reprocess the multiplex PCR reads, holding one entry per CDR3 protein. The sample records some 20,000 distinct CDR3 sequences, over 35% being singletons. Material for sequencing was blood. These receptor sequences come from a human donor with a solid tumor.

In this sample, this clonotype turned up a few times. This rearrangement joins TRBV6-2 or TRBV6-3 to TRBJ2-1; 7 bases fit TRBD2. The CDR3 length is 16 residues. From germline, CDR1 is MNHEY and CDR2 SVGEGT. Unmatched junction bases numbered 4, after V lost 0 bases and J lost 2 bases. In nucleotides, the CDR3 is TGTGCCAGCAGTTACTCGTGGCGGGGGACCTACAATGAGCAGTTCTTC. It translates to CASSYSWRGTYNEQFF.

The sample holds a few counts of this clonotype. This chain links TRBV18 with TRBJ2-7, with TRBD1 as a possible D gene (5 bases). The germline CDR1 and CDR2 sequences are KGHSH and LQKENI. Trimming took off 4 bases at V and 2 bases at J, with 18 bases between the two ends. This CDR3 comprises 16 residues. The CDR3 sequence: CASSLLSPRQTYEQYF. Here the CDR3 DNA reads TGTGCCAGCTCACTACTGTCACCGAGACAGACCTACGAGCAGTACTTC. Full variable domain (rest looked up from reference TRBV18 and TRBJ2-7): NAGVMQNPRHLVRRRGQEARLRCSPMKGHSHVYWYRQLPEEGLKFMVYLQKENIIDESGMPKERFSAEFPKEGPSILRIQQVVRGDSAAYFCASSLLSPRQTYEQYFGPGTRLTVT.

V and J are TRBV10-3 and TRBJ1-2, with 7 bases aligning to TRBD1. The CDR3 totals 14 residues. Trimming took 4 bases from V and 4 from J; bases not matched to a gene: 6. The germline V gene has CDR1 ENHRY and CDR2 SYGVKD. CDR3 amino acids: CAISATGTFYGYTF. The CDR3 nucleotides read TGTGCCATCAGTGCGACAGGGACATTCTATGGCTACACCTTC.

The table lists this clonotype with a few counts. The chain recombines TRBV6-6 with TRBJ2-2, with 9 bases that match TRBD2. This CDR3 region has 19 residues. After removal of 2 bases from V and 2 bases from J, the junction contained 12 bases not matched to a gene. Germline CDR1 and CDR2: MNHNY and SVGAGI (reference sequence). The CDR3 protein is CASSYREGAREGNTGELFF. The CDR3 nucleotides are TGTGCCAGCAGTTACAGGGAGGGCGCGCGGGAGGGAAACACCGGGGAGCTGTTTTTT.

This sequence joins TRBV7-9 and TRBJ1-1; 9 bases agree with TRBD1. In germline, CDR1 is SEHNR, CDR2 FQNEAQ (reference sequence). The CDR3 loop spans 15 amino acids. V trimming: 5 bases; J trimming: 1 base; junction bases outside the gene matches: 5. CDR3 in DNA: TGTGCCAGCAGCGCACCGGGACAGGGGAACACTGAAGCTTTCTTT. It specifies CASSAPGQGNTEAFF.

This clonotype has a handful of counts. The CDR3 region is CASSLPERSSTDTQYF. DNA for the CDR3: TGTGCCAGCAGCTTACCGGAGCGGAGCTCCACAGATACGCAGTATTTT. The rearrangement links TRBV7-9 to TRBJ2-3, with D perhaps matching TRBD2 (5 bases). The V end was cut by 2 bases, the J end by 2 bases, with 14 bases between. The CDR3 has 16 residues. In germline, CDR1 is SEHNR, CDR2 FQNEAQ (reference sequence). The full variable domain, in which reference TRBV7-9 and TRBJ2-3 provide the parts outside the CDR3, is DTGVSQNPRHKITKRGQNVTFRCDPISEHNRLYWYRQTLGQGPEFLTYFQNEAQLEKSRLLSDRFSAERPKGSFSTLEIQRTEQGDSAMYLCASSLPERSSTDTQYFGPGTRLTVL.

DNA for the CDR3: TGTGCCAGCAGCTTAGTCCAGCGGTCGACAGATACGCAGTATTTT. It yields the protein CASSLVQRSTDTQYF. The rearrangement uses TRBV7-6 and TRBJ2-3; possible D gene TRBD2, 5 bases. V was trimmed by 1 base and J by 3 bases, leaving 11 bases between them. The CDR3 is 15 amino acids. CDR1 SGHVS and CDR2 FNYEAQ come from the germline V gene.

This clonotype was detected a few times. The chain is built from TRBV7-9 and TRBJ2-1; no clear D. Germline CDR1 SEHNR, CDR2 FQNEAQ (reference sequence). Trimming took off 5 bases at V and 1 base at J, with 12 bases between the two ends. The CDR3 extends over 15 amino acids. CDR3 in DNA: TGTGCCAGCAGCGTTACTCTAATTTCCTACAATGAGCAGTTCTTC. Its protein product is CASSVTLISYNEQFF.

The J gene is TRBJ1-2, the V gene TRBV6-4, with 9 bases that match TRBD1. The germline gives CDR1 MRHNA, CDR2 SNTAGT. CDR3 length: 13 amino acids. V trimming: 0 bases; J trimming: 11 bases; junction bases outside the gene matches: 4. The CDR3 sequence: CASSDSDRGGYTF. DNA of the CDR3: TGTGCCAGCAGTGACTCGGACAGGGGTGGTTACACCTTC.

V and J are TRBV5-5 and TRBJ2-1, with D perhaps matching TRBD1 or TRBD2 (6 bases each). The CDR3 covers 16 residues. CDR1 SGHKS and CDR2 YYEKEE come from the germline V gene (reference sequence). The V end lost 3 bases, the J end lost 4 bases, and 17 bases lay between the germline ends. The CDR3 nucleotides read TGTGCCAGCAGCTCTTCTCAACTAGGGGGGTACAATGAGCAGTTCTTC. Its translation: CASSSSQLGGYNEQFF.

This clonotype appeared a few times. This chain links TRBV27 with TRBJ2-1; D might be TRBD1 or TRBD2, each matching 5 bases. The germline V gene has CDR1 MNHEY and CDR2 SMNVEV (reference sequence). Trimming shortened V by 6 bases and J by 8 bases, and 11 bases separated the two germline ends. The CDR3 consists of 12 residues. CDR3 amino acids: CASSRGVYEQFF. The CDR3 nucleotides read TGTGCCAGCAGCCGAGGGGTCTATGAGCAGTTCTTC.

The chain has TRBV19 and TRBJ1-1; possible D gene TRBD1, 5 bases. V gave up 3 bases and J gave up 3 bases, with 14 bases separating them. Germline assignment: CDR1 LNHDA and CDR2 SQIVND (reference sequence). The CDR3 is 15 amino acids. The CDR3 region is CASSMVWKGHTEAFF. CDR3 DNA: TGTGCCAGTAGTATGGTCTGGAAGGGACACACTGAAGCTTTCTTT.

The V and J genes are TRBV27 and TRBJ2-7; a weak D match, TRBD1 (5 bases). Trimming removed 5 bases at V and 1 base at J, with 12 bases between. The CDR3 totals 14 residues. CDR1 is MNHEY and CDR2 is SMNVEV in the germline V gene (reference sequence). CDR3 region: CASSSRTLSYEQYF. CDR3 nucleotide sequence: TGTGCCAGCAGTAGCAGGACATTGTCCTACGAGCAGTACTTC.

The rearrangement uses TRBV7-6 and TRBJ1-2, with a possible D match to TRBD1 (5 bases). From germline, CDR1 is SGHVS and CDR2 FNYEAQ. This CDR3 region has 14 residues. Trimming stripped 2 bases from V and 1 base from J, with 8 bases between. The CDR3 is CASSLWGNNYGYTF. CDR3 sequence (DNA): TGTGCCAGCAGCTTATGGGGCAATAACTATGGCTACACCTTC.

This clonotype has a single count. V gene TRBV5-6 combines with J gene TRBJ2-7; D perhaps matches TRBD1 (6 bases). V was shortened by 5 bases and J by 2 bases, with 14 bases between the two germline ends. This CDR3 is built from 14 residues. Germline assignment: CDR1 SGHDT and CDR2 YYEEEE. The CDR3 bases are TGTGCCAGCAGAGAGGTGGGGGACACCTACGAGCAGTACTTC. The encoded protein is CASREVGDTYEQYF.

The chain has TRBV7-9 and TRBJ2-1; 8 bases fit TRBD1. The CDR3 loop spans 17 amino acids. With V trimmed by 4 bases and J by 6 bases, 14 bases remained unmatched. Germline CDR1 and CDR2: SEHNR and FQNEAQ (reference sequence). The CDR3 sequence is CASSWDLGTGPTNEQFF. DNA for the CDR3: TGTGCCAGCAGCTGGGACTTGGGGACAGGTCCTACCAATGAGCAGTTCTTC.

This clonotype came up a few times. The chain's CDR3 is CASSDIPRERDQPQHF. Here the CDR3 DNA reads TGTGCCAGCAGTGACATACCCAGGGAACGGGATCAGCCCCAGCATTTT. The rearrangement uses TRBV6-4 and TRBJ1-5; a possible D gene is TRBD1 (5 bases). Deletions cut 2 bases from V and 5 bases from J, with 16 bases between. This CDR3 is 16 amino acids long. The germline V gene has CDR1 MRHNA and CDR2 SNTAGT.

This chain joins TRBV18 and TRBJ1-6, with 8 positions matching TRBD1. CDR3 size: 14 residues. After removal of 5 bases from V and 7 bases from J, the junction contained 4 bases not matched to a gene. Germline-derived CDR1 and CDR2 are KGHSH and LQKENI. This chain's CDR3 is CASSTTGANSPLHF. In nucleotides, the CDR3 is TGTGCCAGCTCAACGACAGGGGCAAATTCACCCCTCCACTTT.

The chain couples TRBV15 to TRBJ1-3; D ambiguous. Deletions cut 1 base from V and 4 bases from J, with 8 bases between. Germline values: CDR1 LNHNV, CDR2 YYDKDF (reference sequence). The CDR3 sequence is 14 residues long. CDR3 loop: CATSRGNSGNTIYF. CDR3 sequence (DNA): TGTGCCACCAGCAGAGGGAATTCAGGAAACACCATATATTTT.

This clonotype was observed once. This rearrangement joins TRBV4-3 to TRBJ2-3, with D maybe TRBD2 (5 bases). Germline CDR1 LGHNA, CDR2 YSLEER. This CDR3 is built from 15 residues. Trimming stripped 5 bases from V and 0 bases from J, with 12 bases between. The CDR3 DNA reads as TGCGCCAGCAGCTCTAGCACCTCAAGCACAGATACGCAGTATTTT. Protein sequence: CASSSSTSSTDTQYF.

CDR3 sequence reads: CASSLSSTGELFF. CDR3 bases: TGTGCCAGCAGTTTATCTAGCACCGGGGAGCTGTTTTTT. The chain links TRBV27 to TRBJ2-2; D gene unclear. Germline V gene data show CDR1 as MNHEY and CDR2 as SMNVEV (reference sequence). CDR3 size: 13 residues. V was cut by 0 bases and J by 4 bases, with 3 bases left in between.

The chain has TRBV30 and TRBJ2-1, with D possibly being TRBD2 (6 bases). The germline V gene encodes CDR1 GTSNPN and CDR2 SVGIG (reference sequence). This CDR3 has 12 residues. V was pared by 3 bases and J by 8 bases, with 11 bases between. In DNA form, the CDR3 reads TGTGCCTGGAGCGCTGGCGGGGATGAGCAGTTCTTC. Residues: CAWSAGGDEQFF.

This chain connects TRBV4-3 to TRBJ2-7, with 9 bases identical to TRBD2. Trimming at V came to 4 bases and at J to 2 bases, leaving 6 bases not matched to a gene. Germline V gives CDR1 LGHNA, CDR2 YSLEER. The CDR3 consists of 15 residues. CDR3 amino acids: CASSLRTSAAYEQYF. DNA of the CDR3: TGCGCCAGCAGCCTCCGGACTAGCGCGGCCTACGAGCAGTACTTC.